This T cell receptor beta chain was observed in a study of cytomegalovirus exposure and HLA in healthy donors. The CDR3 has 14 residues. Per the germline V gene, CDR1 is SNHLY and CDR2 is FYNNEI. V was clipped by 5 bases and J by 2 bases; unmatched bases: 4. Sequenced by immunoSEQ multiplex PCR; TCRdb stores in-frame clones only, minus some. The sample shows 140,000 or so clones, just under 90% of them seen only once. The rearrangement joins TRBV2 to TRBJ2-3, with 7 bases matching TRBD1. The sequencing input was PBMCs. The receptor's source is a woman aged 25 to 39 in good health and CMV-seropositive. The CDR3 is CASSRTGPTDTQYF. The CDR3 nucleotides read TGTGCCAGCAGTCGGACAGGCCCCACAGATACGCAGTATTTT.